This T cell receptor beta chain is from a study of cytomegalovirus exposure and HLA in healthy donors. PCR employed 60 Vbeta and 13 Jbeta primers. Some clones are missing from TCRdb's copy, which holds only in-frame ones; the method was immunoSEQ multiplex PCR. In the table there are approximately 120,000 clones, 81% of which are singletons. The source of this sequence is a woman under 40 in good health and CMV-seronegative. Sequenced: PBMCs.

The CDR3 reads CASSLGQGGYNEQFF. The CDR3 DNA is TGTGCCAGCAGCCTTGGACAGGGGGGCTACAATGAGCAGTTCTTC. The chain recombines TRBV7-3 with TRBJ2-1; 10 bases fit TRBD1. The germline V gene encodes CDR1 SGHTA and CDR2 FQGTGA. V was clipped by 5 bases and J by 3 bases; unmatched bases: 4. CDR3 length equals 15 residues.